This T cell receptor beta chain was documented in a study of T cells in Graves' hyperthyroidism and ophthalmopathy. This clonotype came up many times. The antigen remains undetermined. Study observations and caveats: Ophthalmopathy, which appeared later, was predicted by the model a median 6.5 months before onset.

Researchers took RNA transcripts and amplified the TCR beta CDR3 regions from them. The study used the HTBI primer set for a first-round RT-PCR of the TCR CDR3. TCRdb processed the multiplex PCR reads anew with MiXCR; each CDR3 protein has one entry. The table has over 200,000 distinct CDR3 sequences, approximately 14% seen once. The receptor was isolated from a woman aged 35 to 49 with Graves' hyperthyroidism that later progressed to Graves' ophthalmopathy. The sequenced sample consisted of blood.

The DNA for the CDR3 is TGCAGCGCTGGGGGATTGAACACTGAAGCTTTCTTT. It is translated as CSAGGLNTEAFF. This sequence joins TRBV29-1 and TRBJ1-1, with a possible D match to TRBD1 (5 bases). V was cut by 7 bases and J by 0 bases, with 9 bases left in between. The CDR3 covers 12 residues. Germline V gene sequence: CDR1 SQVTM, CDR2 ANQGSEA.